One sample yielded the 2 T cell receptor beta chains listed below, sequenced in a study of beta chain features in type 1 diabetes. The whole isolated RNA underwent reverse transcription, so sequencing captured expressed TCRB transcripts. Libraries were prepared by immunoSEQ multiplex PCR; TCRdb keeps only in-frame clonotypes and omits some of them. The repertoire holds roughly 400,000 clones, with approximately 15% as singletons. The sample was naive CD4+ T cells from blood. These receptors all come from a woman aged 18-29 years in good health.

This clone turned up a few times. Other nucleotide sequences in the sample specify the same CDR3. The V and J genes are TRBV5-1 and TRBJ1-1, with no clear D. Germline V CDR1 and CDR2: SGHRS, YFSETQ. V lost 1 base and J lost 2, with 9 bases in between. This CDR3 is 14 amino acids long. The CDR3 region has the DNA TGCGCCAGCAGCTTGACGACGGGTAACACTGAAGCTTTCTTT. Protein: CASSLTTGNTEAFF. Full variable domain (remainder filled in from reference TRBV5-1 and TRBJ1-1): KAGVTQTPRYLIKTRGQQVTLSCSPISGHRSVSWYQQTPGQGLQFLFEYFSETQRNKGNFPGRFSGRQFSNSRSEMNVSTLELGDSALYLCASSLTTGNTEAFFGQGTRLTVV.

In this sample, this clone turned up a few times. This chain connects TRBV7-2 to TRBJ2-7; tentatively, D is TRBD2 (6 bases). Germline-derived CDR1 and CDR2 are SGHTA and FQGNSA. The V end lost 4 bases, the J end lost 6 bases, and 10 bases lay between the germline ends. CDR3 size: 12 residues. The CDR3 DNA is TGTGCCAGCAGCTCCCGACTAGGCGAGCAGTACTTC. Its protein product is CASSSRLGEQYF.